Shown below are 32 T cell receptor beta chains from a single sample sequenced in a study of T cell changes during pregnancy in multiple sclerosis. Measured with immunoSEQ multiplex PCR; TCRdb has only the in-frame clones, and not every one. The table includes roughly 97,000 clones, around nine tenths detected once. This specimen was peripheral blood, taken in the second trimester of pregnancy. The receptors were gathered from a female donor in good health, enrolled as a control in a pregnancy study.

The chain couples TRBV25-1 to TRBJ1-5; D might be TRBD1 (6 bases). This CDR3 has 16 amino acids. CDR1 is MGHDK and CDR2 is SYGVNS in the germline V gene. V lost 3 bases to trimming and J lost 5 bases, with 17 bases between them. The CDR3, as DNA: TGTGCCAGCAGTGAGACAAGTGTGGGGGCCCATCAGCCCCAGCATTTT. Encoded protein: CASSETSVGAHQPQHF.

This clone came up once. The rearrangement links TRBV18 to TRBJ2-7; D unresolved. Germline-derived CDR1 and CDR2 are KGHSH and LQKENI. V dropped 1 base and J dropped 5 bases, with 12 bases sitting between them. There are 14 residues in the CDR3. CDR3 DNA: TGTGCCAGCTCACCACTGGCGGCCAGTGACGAGCAGTACTTC. Its protein product is CASSPLAASDEQYF. Supplemented by reference TRBV18 and TRBJ2-7, the full variable domain reads NAGVMQNPRHLVRRRGQEARLRCSPMKGHSHVYWYRQLPEEGLKFMVYLQKENIIDESGMPKERFSAEFPKEGPSILRIQQVVRGDSAAYFCASSPLAASDEQYFGPGTRLTVT.

The chain links TRBV18 to TRBJ1-3; D remains ambiguous. The V and J ends lost 1 base and 0 bases respectively, with 10 bases between them. The CDR3 runs to 16 residues. CDR1 and CDR2 from the germline V gene are KGHSH and LQKENI. CDR3 DNA sequence: TGTGCCAGCTCACCACTGGGAGGCAGCTCTGGAAACACCATATATTTT. It translates to CASSPLGGSSGNTIYF.

The rearrangement joins TRBV19 to TRBJ1-1; 9 bases are shared with TRBD1. Germline V gene lookup returns CDR1 LNHDA and CDR2 SQIVND (reference sequence). V was clipped by 6 bases and J by 4 bases; unmatched bases: 6. The length of the CDR3 is 14 residues. The CDR3 here is CASSEQGASTEAFF. The CDR3 nucleotides are TGTGCCAGTAGCGAACAGGGGGCCAGCACTGAAGCTTTCTTT. Together with reference TRBV19 and TRBJ1-1, the CDR3 gives the full variable domain: DGGITQSPKYLFRKEGQNVTLSCEQNLNHDAMYWYRQDPGQGLRLIYYSQIVNDFQKGDIAEGYSVSREKKESFPLTVTSAQKNPTAFYLCASSEQGASTEAFFGQGTRLTVV.

This clone was detected once. The rearrangement links TRBV16 to TRBJ1-5, with D possibly being TRBD1 (6 bases). The CDR3 loop spans 15 amino acids. V lost 1 base to trimming and J lost 4 bases, with 11 bases between them. Germline-derived CDR1 and CDR2 are KGHSY and FQNENV. The CDR3 DNA is TGTGCCAGCAGCCAATTTGGACAGCCTAATCAGCCCCAGCATTTT. It is translated as CASSQFGQPNQPQHF. The full variable domain, in which reference TRBV16 and TRBJ1-5 provide the parts outside the CDR3, is GEEVAQTPKHLVRGEGQKAKLYCAPIKGHSYVFWYQQVLKNEFKFLISFQNENVFDETGMPKERFSAKCLPNSPCSLEIQATKLEDSAVYFCASSQFGQPNQPQHFGDGTRLSIL.

J is TRBJ2-7 and V is TRBV7-2; 12 bases are shared with TRBD2. The germline V gene has CDR1 SGHTA and CDR2 FQGNSA. V lost 7 bases, J lost 2 bases, and 18 bases stayed unmatched. This CDR3 comprises 19 residues. The CDR3 nucleotides read TGTGCCAGCACCCCTGTAGCCCCCTTTACTAGCGGGGGGCCCTACGAGCAGTACTTC. Its translation: CASTPVAPFTSGGPYEQYF.

Only one count was recorded for this clone. The chain uses TRBV10-2 and TRBJ2-5; 7 nucleotides agree with TRBD2. The junction had 5 bases not matched to a gene; V was cut back by 4 bases and J by 0 bases. The CDR3 is 15 residues long. The germline gives CDR1 WSHSY, CDR2 SAAADI. The CDR3 region has the DNA TGCGCCAGCAGTGGACGGGAGGACTACCAAGAGACCCAGTACTTC. It encodes CASSGREDYQETQYF.

This sequence joins TRBV19 and TRBJ1-5; 10 positions agree with TRBD1. Germline trimming cut 5 bases from V and 0 bases from J; bases unmatched to any gene: 7. CDR3 length: 17 amino acids. The germline CDR1 and CDR2 sequences are LNHDA and SQIVND (reference sequence). The CDR3 nucleotides read TGTGCCAGTAGTCGGACAGGGGGAAAATATAGCAATCAGCCCCAGCATTTT. Encoded protein: CASSRTGGKYSNQPQHF.

The chain carries TRBV18 and TRBJ1-3, with D unclear. The CDR3 has 17 residues. V lost 3 bases to trimming and J lost 0 bases, with 15 bases between them. CDR1 and CDR2 from the germline V gene are KGHSH and LQKENI. The CDR3 nucleotides are TGTGCCAGCTCACCGAGGGCAGGAACGACCTCTGGAAACACCATATATTTT. Protein sequence: CASSPRAGTTSGNTIYF.

The rearrangement links TRBV18 to TRBJ1-4, with 8 bases lining up with TRBD1. V shed 2 bases and J 8 bases; nucleotides not matched to a gene: 1. CDR1 and CDR2 (germline): KGHSH, LQKENI. The CDR3 has 13 amino acids. The CDR3 sequence is CASSPGTGEKLFF. As DNA, the CDR3 is TGTGCCAGCTCACCAGGGACAGGAGAAAAACTGTTTTTT.

Turning to this clone: A read error may produce the germline difference seen at one junction end. J is TRBJ2-5 and V is TRBV15; 8 positions match TRBD1. The CDR3 has 14 residues. Per the germline V gene, CDR1 is LNHNV and CDR2 is YYDKDF (reference sequence). The CDR3 DNA sequence: TGTGCCGCCAGCAGAGCAGGGGGCGGCGAGACCCAGTACTTC. Encoded protein: CAASRAGGGETQYF. Based on the CDR3 plus reference TRBV15 and TRBJ2-5, the full variable domain is DAMVIQNPRYQVTQFGKPVTLSCSQTLNHNVMYWYQQKSSQAPKLLFHYYDKDFNNEADTPDNFQSRRPNTSFCFLDIRSPGLGDTAMYLCAASRAGGGETQYFGPGTRLLVL.

The gene calls are TRBV19 and TRBJ1-2; D uncertain. The germline V gene has CDR1 LNHDA and CDR2 SQIVND (reference sequence). Between the trimmed V and J ends, which lost 5 bases and 2 bases, there was a span of 9 bases. This CDR3 is 13 amino acids long. CDR3 protein: CASSSQNNYGYTF. CDR3 DNA: TGTGCCAGTAGTTCCCAGAACAACTATGGCTACACCTTC.

This clone was found once. The chain has TRBV27 and TRBJ2-7; tentatively, D is TRBD2 (5 bases). V lost 6 bases, J lost 3 bases, and 9 bases lay in between. The CDR3 totals 12 residues. CDR1 and CDR2 from the germline V gene are MNHEY and SMNVEV (reference sequence). CDR3: CASSPGVYEQYF. The CDR3 region has the DNA TGTGCCAGCAGCCCCGGGGTCTACGAGCAGTACTTC.

The CDR3 here is CASSLLGAGGPYEQYF. The CDR3 DNA reads as TGTGCCAGCAGCTTATTGGGGGCAGGGGGCCCCTACGAGCAGTACTTC. The genes are TRBV7-2 and TRBJ2-7; 8 bases fit TRBD1. V dropped 2 bases and J dropped 2; count of bases not matched to a gene: 8. The CDR3 covers 16 residues. From germline, CDR1 is SGHTA and CDR2 FQGNSA.

The chain combines TRBV28 with TRBJ1-3; maybe TRBD1 (5 bases). Between the trimmed V and J ends, which lost 5 bases and 4 bases, there was a span of 9 bases. CDR1 MDHEN and CDR2 SYDVKM come from the germline V gene. CDR3 length: 13 residues. DNA of the CDR3: TGTGCCAGCAGTGGGGGGACCGGAAACACCATATATTTT. Translated: CASSGGTGNTIYF.

Concerning this clone: Other DNA sequences in the same sample also yield this CDR3. CDR3 bases: TGCGCCAGCAGCTTGGGACAGGTGAACACTGAAGCTTTCTTT. Its protein is CASSLGQVNTEAFF. The chain links TRBV5-1 to TRBJ1-1; D is possibly TRBD1 (6 bases). Trimming cost V 0 bases and J 0 bases, with 6 bases left between them. The length of the CDR3 is 14 residues. The germline CDR1 and CDR2 sequences are SGHRS and YFSETQ.

The V call is TRBV2, the J call TRBJ1-2, with no clear D. V shed 1 base and J shed 4 bases, with 4 bases lying between them. Germline CDR1 SNHLY, CDR2 FYNNEI. There are 12 residues in the CDR3. CDR3 sequence: CASSEDFYGYTF. The CDR3 region has the DNA TGTGCCAGCAGTGAAGACTTCTATGGCTACACCTTC.

This chain joins TRBV4-3 and TRBJ2-3; 7 nucleotides match TRBD2. The length of the CDR3 is 16 residues. Trimming removed 0 bases from V and 5 bases from J; junction bases left unmatched: 8. The germline CDR1 and CDR2 sequences are LGHNA and YSLEER. CDR3 amino acids: CASSQDTSGIGDTQYF. In DNA, the CDR3 is TGCGCCAGCAGCCAAGATACCAGCGGGATCGGAGATACGCAGTATTTT.

The V and J genes are TRBV11-2 and TRBJ2-1, with 8 bases aligning to TRBD2. Unmatched junction bases numbered 11, after V lost 4 bases and J lost 6 bases. The length of the CDR3 is 16 residues. CDR1 is SGHAT, CDR2 FQNNGV, per germline. In DNA form, the CDR3 reads TGTGCCAGCAGCTCGATAGCGGGGAGACCCCTCAATGAGCAGTTCTTC. Residues: CASSSIAGRPLNEQFF. Full variable domain (missing parts from reference TRBV11-2 and TRBJ2-1): EAGVAQSPRYKIIEKRQSVAFWCNPISGHATLYWYQQILGQGPKLLIQFQNNGVVDDSQLPKDRFSAERLKGVDSTLKIQPAKLEDSAVYLCASSSIAGRPLNEQFFGPGTRLTVL.

The rearrangement links TRBV18 to TRBJ1-4, with 9 bases aligning to TRBD1. The J segment lost 7 bases and the V segment lost 3 bases, leaving 6 bases of the junction unmatched. CDR3 size: 15 residues. Per germline, CDR1 KGHSH and CDR2 LQKENI. The CDR3 sequence: CASSPGQGQGEKLFF. CDR3 nucleotide sequence: TGTGCCAGCTCACCGGGACAGGGCCAGGGTGAAAAACTGTTTTTT.

The CDR3 region has the DNA TGCGCCAGCAGCTTGGCGGGACTAGCGAACGAGCAGTACTTC. Residues: CASSLAGLANEQYF. J is TRBJ2-7 and V is TRBV5-1; TRBD2 agrees at 10 bases. The CDR3 loop spans 14 amino acids. Unmatched junction bases numbered 2, after V lost 0 bases and J lost 5 bases. Germline V CDR1 and CDR2: SGHRS, YFSETQ.

The chain employs TRBV4-1 and TRBJ2-5; 14 bases fit TRBD2. Germline assignment: CDR1 MGHRA and CDR2 YSYEKL. This CDR3 is built from 16 residues. J was trimmed by 2 bases and V by 4 bases; bases with no gene match: 3. CDR3 residues: CASSRTSGGKQETQYF. CDR3 nucleotides: TGCGCCAGCAGCCGGACTAGCGGGGGGAAACAAGAGACCCAGTACTTC.

V usage is TRBV27 and J usage is TRBJ2-1; 10 positions match TRBD2. The CDR3 is 15 amino acids. Trimming cost V 0 bases and J 10 bases; bases outside gene matches: 6. Germline CDR1 is MNHEY and CDR2 is SMNVEV (reference sequence). CDR3 protein: CASSLSASGSGEQFF. The CDR3 DNA follows: TGTGCCAGCAGTTTATCGGCTAGCGGGAGTGGGGAGCAGTTCTTC.

The CDR3 nucleotides are TGTGCCAGCAGTTATGGAGCTAGCGGGGTGGCAGATACGCAGTATTTT. Amino acids: CASSYGASGVADTQYF. The chain has TRBV6-6 and TRBJ2-3; the match to TRBD2 covers 9 bases. V was clipped by 3 bases and J by 4 bases; unmatched bases: 8. The CDR3 contains 16 residues. The germline gives CDR1 MNHNY, CDR2 SVGAGI (reference sequence).

V is TRBV7-2 and J is TRBJ2-7; TRBD1 agrees at 7 bases. There are 15 residues in the CDR3. Germline values: CDR1 SGHTA, CDR2 FQGNSA. V was clipped by 5 bases and J by 2 bases; unmatched bases: 9. This chain's CDR3 is CASSLGQTTAYEQYF. The CDR3 DNA is TGTGCCAGCAGCCTGGGACAGACCACTGCCTACGAGCAGTACTTC.

The gene calls are TRBV6-5 and TRBJ2-7; 9 bases agree with TRBD2. The CDR3 totals 15 residues. V lost 0 bases and J lost 2; bases outside the gene matches: 2. The germline V gene encodes CDR1 MNHEY and CDR2 SVGAGI. The CDR3 loop is CASSYSSGGAYEQYF. CDR3 coding DNA: TGTGCCAGCAGTTACTCTAGCGGGGGAGCCTACGAGCAGTACTTC.

The chain is built from TRBV5-4 and TRBJ2-3; 13 nucleotides match TRBD2. The CDR3 length is 17 residues. The junction had 5 bases not matched to a gene; V was cut back by 1 base and J by 3 bases. From germline, CDR1 is SGHNT and CDR2 YYREEE (reference sequence). CDR3 sequence: CASSLSTSGGATDTQYF. The DNA of the CDR3 is TGTGCCAGCAGCTTGAGTACTAGCGGGGGGGCAACAGATACGCAGTATTTT.

The chain employs TRBV12-5 and TRBJ2-2, with a possible D match to TRBD1 (6 bases). CDR1 and CDR2 from the germline V gene are LGHNT and FRNRAP. Trimming pared 1 base from V and 6 bases from J, leaving 15 bases between. This CDR3 region has 16 residues. CDR3 nucleotides: TGTGCTAGTGGTTTGGAAACAGGGTCTTTTCCCGGGGAGCTGTTTTTT. Translating gives CASGLETGSFPGELFF. Combining the CDR3 with reference TRBV12-5 and TRBJ2-2 gives the whole variable domain DARVTQTPRHKVTEMGQEVTMRCQPILGHNTVFWYRQTMMQGLELLAYFRNRAPLDDSGMPKDRFSAEMPDATLATLKIQPSEPRDSAVYFCASGLETGSFPGELFFGEGSRLTVL.

In its sample, this clone was seen once. The V call is TRBV30, the J call TRBJ2-7, with 8 bases that match TRBD2. The V segment lost 7 bases and the J segment 6 bases; nucleotides outside the gene matches: 14. The germline CDR1 and CDR2 sequences are GTSNPN and SVGIG (reference sequence). The CDR3 totals 14 residues. The CDR3 sequence: CASSGRGGKSEQYF. CDR3 sequence (DNA): TGTGCCTCGTCCGGCCGGGGGGGAAAAAGCGAGCAGTACTTC.

The chain combines TRBV11-3 with TRBJ2-2; D is perhaps TRBD2 (6 bases). Germline loops: CDR1 SGHNT, CDR2 YENEEA. The length of the CDR3 is 12 residues. V was cut by 10 bases and J by 4 bases, with 10 bases left in between. CDR3 coding DNA: TGTGCCACGCGGGGCGGCACCGGGGAGCTGTTTTTT. It is translated as CATRGGTGELFF.

The genes are TRBV27 and TRBJ1-5; TRBD1 is a possible D gene (5 bases). V was trimmed by 3 bases and J by 2 bases, leaving 8 bases between them. Germline V gene lookup returns CDR1 MNHEY and CDR2 SMNVEV (reference sequence). The CDR3 sequence is 14 residues long. The CDR3 nucleotides are TGTGCCAGCAGTTTCGCGGGGGGCAATCAGCCCCAGCATTTT. This codes for CASSFAGGNQPQHF.

This chain uses TRBV4-2 with TRBJ1-1, with 8 bases identical to TRBD1. CDR1 is LGHNA and CDR2 is YNFKEQ in the germline V gene. CDR3 size: 17 residues. Trimming removed 4 bases from V and 0 bases from J; junction bases left unmatched: 10. CDR3 loop: CASSLRTGHGLNTEAFF. CDR3 DNA: TGTGCCAGCAGCCTAAGGACAGGGCACGGATTGAACACTGAAGCTTTCTTT.